Detailed here is one T cell receptor (beta chain). Its antigen has not been determined. No base quality values were provided; no much bigger clone lies one nucleotide off. The V and J ends are trimmed by 5 bases and 6 bases, leaving 17 bases between them. The CDR3 runs 14 residues from the cysteine to the phenylalanine. Left in the record is the CDR3 DNA by itself, 42 bases read in frame from the first base. Taken from the germline V gene, the CDR1 and CDR2 loops are MNHEY and SVGEGT. The data belong to a study of blood T cell repertoires in COVID-19 (dated by TCRdb to the early 2020s). With regard to the full study: Collaborator samples came from the United States, Italy and Spain and covered acute and convalescent phases of COVID-19. Deeply sampled blood TCRbeta repertoires from subjects exposed to, actively infected with, or recovered from COVID-19 were included in the dataset. The material from the prospective study consisted of cDNA or gDNA derived from T cells, B-cell-depleted T cells, or PBMCs. Where available, HLA class I and class II types were taken from metadata supplied by the sample provider and were not determined by assay-based typing. Samples were obtained from the ongoing ImmuneRACE study (first 160 participants) and from about 1,300 subjects provided by 6 global collaborators. A freely available public database, intended as a resource for researchers studying the immune response to SARS-CoV-2, is where the repertoires were released. Sample metadata almost always included a de-identified subject ID, COVID-19 status, age in years and sex.

Whole blood was collected in K2EDTA tubes by collaborating institutions according to the institutions' own protocols. For TCRbeta analysis, collaborators shipped samples in one of three forms: frozen whole blood, isolated PBMCs, or DNA extracted from either of those sample types. TCRbeta CDR3 regions were amplified from genomic DNA by means of the immunoSEQ Assay, a bias-controlled multiplex PCR. In the original analysis: The number of nucleated cells in each sample was estimated from the amplification of reference gene primers within the assay. To quantify the absolute abundance of each unique TCRbeta CDR3 rearrangement, sequence reads were collapsed and filtered. For each sample, productive Simpson clonality was calculated as the square root of Simpson's diversity index across productive rearrangements. TCRdb stores this immuneACCESS table with in-frame sequences only. Part of the clones is absent; in the studies checked, under half of the shortfall reflects unresolved V genes, and no reason is known for the rest. The V and J calls and the clone size are those of that table, but D and trimming were determined from the DNA. For this sample there are roughly 120,000 clones; approximately 86% appear just once. The ten largest clonotypes hold more than 6% of the sample.

The paper as a whole reports these results and caveats: Clinical and demographic metadata were provided uncurated, with the amount varying by source and participant.

The sequence derives from a human donor in a cohort sampled during active COVID-19. The rearrangement combines TRBV6-2 or TRBV6-3 with TRBJ2-7; a confident D gene designation cannot be given. Sequencing was carried out using peripheral blood. Here is the DNA: TGTGCCAGCAGTGCCTTGGCGGCGTCGCGCGAGCAGTACTTC. The translation is CASSALAASREQYF.